Listed below are T cell receptor beta chains from one sample, sequenced in a study of T cells in Graves' hyperthyroidism and ophthalmopathy. One entry per CDR3 protein, called by TCRdb with MiXCR from the multiplex PCR reads. This table has about 420,000 distinct CDR3 sequences, about a sixth appearing once. Sequencing used blood. All receptors come from a woman under 30 with Graves' hyperthyroidism. Each CDR3 is given with its conserved first and last residue. The D gene is left open where the match is weak. Expanded clones get a size class; other rows say once, few or many, or leave the size out.

clone size: many
J gene: TRBJ2-7
D gene: TRBD2
V gene: TRBV20-1
CDR3 DNA: TGCAGTGCTAGTCGGTTTTCCAGCGGGGGGGCTGTCTCCTACGAGCAGTACTTC
CDR3 protein: CSASRFSSGGAVSYEQYF

clone size: few
J gene: TRBJ2-2
D gene: TRBD1
V gene: TRBV19
CDR3 DNA: TGTGCCAGTAGTGGGCGGACAGGGAACACCGGGGAGCTGTTTTTT
CDR3 protein: CASSGRTGNTGELFF

clone size: many
J gene: TRBJ1-4
D gene: NA
V gene: TRBV12-3/TRBV12-4
CDR3 DNA: TGTGCCAGCAGTTTTCACGCAGGGGCGCGTGAAAAACTGTTTTTT
CDR3 protein: CASSFHAGAREKLFF

clone size: many
J gene: TRBJ2-7
D gene: NA
V gene: TRBV13
CDR3 DNA: TGTGCCAGCAGCCCCCAAGGGTCTCTAGGGTCCTACGAGCAGTACTTC
CDR3 protein: CASSPQGSLGSYEQYF

clone size: many
J gene: TRBJ1-1
D gene: NA
V gene: TRBV5-1
CDR3 DNA: TGCGCCAGCAGCTTGGTGGGAGGGAAGCACACTGAAGCTTTCTTT
CDR3 protein: CASSLVGGKHTEAFF

clone size: many
J gene: TRBJ1-2
D gene: TRBD1
V gene: TRBV9
CDR3 DNA: TGTGCCAGCAGCGTAGCCCGGGACAGGGCCGACTCTAACTATGGCTACACCTTC
CDR3 protein: CASSVARDRADSNYGYTF

clone size: many
J gene: TRBJ2-2
D gene: NA
V gene: TRBV19
CDR3 DNA: TGTGCCAGTAGGGGCCCCCGGTTACAGGACGGGGAGCTGTTTTTT
CDR3 protein: CASRGPRLQDGELFF

clone size: many
J gene: TRBJ2-5
D gene: NA
V gene: TRBV5-1
CDR3 DNA: TGCGCCAGCAGCTTGGGGACCCACACCGAGACCCAGTACTTC
CDR3 protein: CASSLGTHTETQYF

clone size: many
J gene: TRBJ1-5
D gene: NA
V gene: TRBV6-1
CDR3 DNA: TGTGCCAGCAGTGAAAGAAGGTTTGGTCAGGGTAGCAATCAGCCCCAGCATTTT
CDR3 protein: CASSERRFGQGSNQPQHF

clone size: NA
J gene: TRBJ2-5
D gene: TRBD1
V gene: TRBV11-1
CDR3 DNA: TGTGCCAGCACCTACTCAGGGGGCGACGAGACCCAGTACTTC
CDR3 protein: CASTYSGGDETQYF

clone size: many
J gene: TRBJ1-6
D gene: TRBD1
V gene: TRBV6-1
CDR3 DNA: TGTGCCAGCAGTGAAGAGACAGGGAAGTACTCACCCCTCCACTTT
CDR3 protein: CASSEETGKYSPLHF

clone size: many
J gene: TRBJ2-7
D gene: NA
V gene: TRBV7-2
CDR3 DNA: TGTGCCAGCAGCTATCCAGGGGTTTCCTACGAGCAGTACTTC
CDR3 protein: CASSYPGVSYEQYF

clone size: NA
J gene: TRBJ2-1
D gene: TRBD2
V gene: TRBV25-1
CDR3 DNA: TGTGCCAGCAGTGACGCCTTAGCGGGGGAATACAATGAGCAGTTCTTC
CDR3 protein: CASSDALAGEYNEQFF

clone size: NA
J gene: TRBJ2-1
D gene: TRBD2
V gene: TRBV11-3
CDR3 DNA: TGTGCCAGCAGCCCCACGTGGGGCGGGAGGTACAATGAGCAGTTCTTC
CDR3 protein: CASSPTWGGRYNEQFF

clone size: many
J gene: TRBJ2-1
D gene: TRBD2
V gene: TRBV5-1
CDR3 DNA: TGCGCCAGCAGCTTGGTTCCCCGCGGGGGGGGGACCTACAATGAGCAGTTCTTC
CDR3 protein: CASSLVPRGGGTYNEQFF

clone size: many
J gene: TRBJ1-2
D gene: TRBD1
V gene: TRBV11-3
CDR3 DNA: TGTGCCAGCAGCCCTTCGACGGGACAGCAAGACTATGGCTACACCTTC
CDR3 protein: CASSPSTGQQDYGYTF

clone size: many
J gene: TRBJ2-5
D gene: TRBD2
V gene: TRBV7-7
CDR3 DNA: TGTGCTAGCAGCCGCCGGACGGGGAGGGGAGAGACCCAGTACTTC
CDR3 protein: CASSRRTGRGETQYF

clone size: many
J gene: TRBJ2-1
D gene: NA
V gene: TRBV12-3/TRBV12-4
CDR3 DNA: TGTGCCAGCAATCCGGGAAATAACAATGAGCAGTTCTTC
CDR3 protein: CASNPGNNNEQFF

clone size: few
J gene: TRBJ1-2
D gene: NA
V gene: TRBV6-4
CDR3 DNA: TGTGCCAGCAGTGAACGACCCCCCCCGACCCGCTATGGCTACACCTTC
CDR3 protein: CASSERPPPTRYGYTF

clone size: many
J gene: TRBJ2-1
D gene: TRBD2
V gene: TRBV6-1
CDR3 DNA: TGTGCCAGCAGGGGACCCGGTAGGACTAGTGTCAATGAGCAGTTCTTC
CDR3 protein: CASRGPGRTSVNEQFF

clone size: many
J gene: TRBJ1-6
D gene: NA
V gene: TRBV2
CDR3 DNA: TGTGCCAGCACGTTCTATGGGATTCCGGGATCCGGTTCACCCCTCCACTTT
CDR3 protein: CASTFYGIPGSGSPLHF

clone size: few
J gene: TRBJ2-2
D gene: NA
V gene: TRBV20-1
CDR3 DNA: TGCAGTGCTACCCGACCCGGACGGGGCGGGGAGCTGTTTTTT
CDR3 protein: CSATRPGRGGELFF

clone size: many
J gene: TRBJ1-1
D gene: NA
V gene: TRBV5-1
CDR3 DNA: TGCGCCAGCAGCTTGGAGGTATCGAACACTGAAGCTTTCTTT
CDR3 protein: CASSLEVSNTEAFF

clone size: NA
J gene: TRBJ1-6
D gene: TRBD1
V gene: TRBV7-2
CDR3 DNA: TGTGCCAGCAGCTTGGACAGGAGCGGTTCACCCCTCCACTTT
CDR3 protein: CASSLDRSGSPLHF

clone size: NA
J gene: TRBJ1-4
D gene: NA
V gene: TRBV2
CDR3 DNA: TGTGCCAGCAGTGGGGGACGAGACAGGATTAATGAAAAACTGTTTTTT
CDR3 protein: CASSGGRDRINEKLFF

clone size: many
J gene: TRBJ2-7
D gene: NA
V gene: TRBV27
CDR3 DNA: TGTGCCAGCAGTTTAGACCATTCTAGGGAGCAGTACTTC
CDR3 protein: CASSLDHSREQYF

clone size: many
J gene: TRBJ1-1
D gene: NA
V gene: TRBV11-2
CDR3 DNA: TGTGCCAGCAGCTTAGCCGCAGCGGAAGCTTTCTTT
CDR3 protein: CASSLAAAEAFF

clone size: NA
J gene: TRBJ1-3
D gene: NA
V gene: TRBV3-1
CDR3 DNA: TGTGCCAGCAGCCAAGTCCCGGGGGCCTCTGGAAACACCATATATTTT
CDR3 protein: CASSQVPGASGNTIYF

clone size: few
J gene: TRBJ2-2
D gene: NA
V gene: TRBV5-6
CDR3 DNA: TGTGCCAGCAGCCCCAGGGTTGGCGGGGAGCTGTTTTTT
CDR3 protein: CASSPRVGGELFF

clone size: few
J gene: TRBJ2-3
D gene: TRBD2
V gene: TRBV3-1
CDR3 DNA: TGTGCCAGCAGCCAAGTGGCGGGAGCAGCAGATACGCAGTATTTT
CDR3 protein: CASSQVAGAADTQYF

clone size: many
J gene: TRBJ2-7
D gene: TRBD1
V gene: TRBV7-9
CDR3 DNA: TGTGCCAGCAGCCCTCACCGGGACAGGGGTTACGAGCAGTACTTC
CDR3 protein: CASSPHRDRGYEQYF

clone size: few
J gene: TRBJ1-1
D gene: NA
V gene: TRBV29-1
CDR3 DNA: TGCAGCGTCGCGCCGGTCCAAATGAACACTGAAGCTTTCTTT
CDR3 protein: CSVAPVQMNTEAFF

clone size: many
J gene: TRBJ2-5
D gene: TRBD1
V gene: TRBV9
CDR3 DNA: TGTGCCAGCAGCTCCGGGACAGGGAATAGAGAGACCCAGTACTTC
CDR3 protein: CASSSGTGNRETQYF

clone size: many
J gene: TRBJ2-2
D gene: NA
V gene: TRBV7-6
CDR3 DNA: TGTGCCAGCAGAGTTAGCCCCGGTCAGGCGAACACCGGGGAGCTGTTTTTT
CDR3 protein: CASRVSPGQANTGELFF

clone size: many
J gene: TRBJ1-4
D gene: NA
V gene: TRBV12-3/TRBV12-4
CDR3 DNA: TGTGCCAGCAGTTTGTTTGGGGTGGGCCTTAATGAAAAACTGTTTTTT
CDR3 protein: CASSLFGVGLNEKLFF

clone size: many
J gene: TRBJ2-3
D gene: NA
V gene: TRBV20-1
CDR3 DNA: TGCAGTGCTAGAGGGGGGGCCGACGCAGATACGCAGTATTTT
CDR3 protein: CSARGGADADTQYF

clone size: many
J gene: TRBJ2-4
D gene: TRBD2
V gene: TRBV20-1
CDR3 DNA: TGCAGTGCCGGGACTAGTGCCAAAAACATTCAGTACTTC
CDR3 protein: CSAGTSAKNIQYF

clone size: NA
J gene: TRBJ1-2
D gene: NA
V gene: TRBV7-9
CDR3 DNA: TGTGCCAGCAGCCAAGGAGGTGGGGGCTACACCTTC
CDR3 protein: CASSQGGGGYTF

clone size: many
J gene: TRBJ2-1
D gene: NA
V gene: TRBV12-3/TRBV12-4
CDR3 DNA: TGTGCCAGCAGTTTTCTGAGTAGCACCAATGAGCAGTTCTTC
CDR3 protein: CASSFLSSTNEQFF

clone size: NA
J gene: TRBJ1-6
D gene: TRBD1
V gene: TRBV30
CDR3 DNA: TGTGCCTGGTCACAGACAGGGGGTAAAACCTCCTATAATTCACCCCTCCACTTT
CDR3 protein: CAWSQTGGKTSYNSPLHF

clone size: few
J gene: TRBJ2-7
D gene: TRBD1
V gene: TRBV28
CDR3 DNA: TGTGCCAGCAGTCGGAGCCAGGGGGCGTACGAGCAGTACTTC
CDR3 protein: CASSRSQGAYEQYF

clone size: few
J gene: TRBJ1-2
D gene: NA
V gene: TRBV13
CDR3 DNA: TGTGCCAGCAGCCCCGGGAGGGGAGGGCTTTATGGCTACACCTTC
CDR3 protein: CASSPGRGGLYGYTF

clone size: many
J gene: TRBJ2-1
D gene: TRBD2
V gene: TRBV7-3
CDR3 DNA: TGTGCCAGCAGCTTAACTAGCGGGGGGGCAGCTGAGCAGTTCTTC
CDR3 protein: CASSLTSGGAAEQFF

clone size: many
J gene: TRBJ2-3
D gene: NA
V gene: TRBV5-1
CDR3 DNA: TGCGCCAGCAGCTTGGGAGTGATCACAGATACGCAGTATTTT
CDR3 protein: CASSLGVITDTQYF

clone size: many
J gene: TRBJ2-3
D gene: TRBD2
V gene: TRBV20-1
CDR3 DNA: TGCAGTGCTAACAAGGGGAGCGGGGGGCCCGCTAGCACAGATACGCAGTATTTT
CDR3 protein: CSANKGSGGPASTDTQYF

clone size: many
J gene: TRBJ1-5
D gene: NA
V gene: TRBV7-2
CDR3 DNA: TGTGCCAGCAGCTTATTATTGCTGGGGAATCAGCCCCAGCATTTT
CDR3 protein: CASSLLLLGNQPQHF

clone size: many
J gene: TRBJ2-7
D gene: NA
V gene: TRBV20-1
CDR3 DNA: TGCAGTGCCCGACTACTAACGAGCTCCTACGAGCAGTACTTC
CDR3 protein: CSARLLTSSYEQYF

clone size: NA
J gene: TRBJ2-7
D gene: TRBD1
V gene: TRBV9
CDR3 DNA: TGTGCCAGCAGCGTAGGGGTCAGGGGGCTCGAGCAGTACTTC
CDR3 protein: CASSVGVRGLEQYF

clone size: many
J gene: TRBJ2-5
D gene: NA
V gene: TRBV5-6
CDR3 DNA: NA
CDR3 protein: CASSFGEGTKYF

clone size: NA
J gene: TRBJ2-5
D gene: TRBD2
V gene: TRBV27
CDR3 DNA: TGTGCCAGCGCGAATAGGGAGGGAGGAGAGACCCAGTACTTC
CDR3 protein: CASANREGGETQYF

clone size: NA
J gene: TRBJ1-4
D gene: NA
V gene: TRBV6-1
CDR3 DNA: TGTGCCAGCAGTGAAAGAAGATTATGGGGGCCCGCCAAAAAACTGTTTTTT
CDR3 protein: CASSERRLWGPAKKLFF